Listed below are T cell receptor beta chains from one sample, sequenced in a study of blood T cell repertoires in COVID-19. The method was immunoSEQ multiplex PCR; TCRdb's version includes in-frame clones alone and lacks a portion of them. The repertoire consists of tens of thousands of clones, with around 90% occurring once and the leading ten covering approximately 14%. Sequenced material: peripheral blood. The receptors come from a human donor with active COVID-19. The donor label of this sample is uncertain. CDR3s include the opening cysteine and the closing phenylalanine or tryptophan.

v_call,j_call,cdr3_aa
TRBV7-3,TRBJ2-5,CASSLSWDSGTQYF
TRBV5-1,TRBJ2-2,CASSRSGTGMNTGELFF
TRBV9,TRBJ2-1,CASSVPAGGSRNEQFF
TRBV7-2,TRBJ2-2,CASSGWEAGELFF
TRBV18,TRBJ1-1,CASSPRVTGGTEAFF
TRBV27,TRBJ2-2,CASKRGAGELFF
TRBV5-1,TRBJ2-5,CASSLVAGAGQETQYF
TRBV5-1,TRBJ2-7,CASSLGGLAGAIEQYF
TRBV6-5,TRBJ1-1,CASIEWGTGGKEAFF
TRBV6-4,TRBJ2-3,CASSDGTSDPDTQYF
TRBV20-1,TRBJ2-7,CSAGEYEQYF
TRBV15,TRBJ1-5,CATSRFHGKGGQPQHF
TRBV5-4,TRBJ2-5,CASSSGLAPGETQYF
TRBV7-9,TRBJ2-3,CASSVGQGAGTDTQYF
TRBV7-3,TRBJ1-2,CASSAREANYGYTF
TRBV18,TRBJ2-5,CASSRVRTGQETQYF
TRBV28,TRBJ2-2,CASHREGLAGGTGELFF
TRBV11-3,TRBJ2-2,CASSGSFSGRNTGELFF
TRBV22-1,TRBJ1-1,CPGSAPGSKEAFF
TRBV27,TRBJ2-7,CASSSQGRPYEQYF
TRBV28,TRBJ1-4,CASSSHRVNEKLFF
TRBV9,TRBJ2-3,CASSALELAGGSVTQYF
TRBV19,TRBJ2-2,CASSPNGKDTGELFF
TRBV5-1,TRBJ2-5,CASSPGQGRETQYF
TRBV3-1/TRBV3-2,TRBJ1-5,CASSQDLGRGNQPQHF
TRBV23-1,TRBJ2-7,CARSRGKGPNEQYF
TRBV28,TRBJ2-7,CASSRGPPLYF
TRBV5-1,TRBJ1-4,CASSLVPSGHQKLFF
TRBV11-2,TRBJ2-7,CASSLDSTSYEQYF
TRBV4-1,TRBJ2-3,CASSWARDTDTQYF
TRBV7-9,TRBJ1-1,CASSRGAGPTEAFF
TRBV5-1,TRBJ2-1,CASSLGTQNEQFF
TRBV7-6,TRBJ2-3,CASSVRQGFPDTQYF
TRBV19,TRBJ1-6,CASSIEGRFYNSPLHF
TRBV11-2,TRBJ2-7,CASSFSGSFYEQYF
TRBV6-2/TRBV6-3,TRBJ1-4,CASSDPGTGLLEEKLFF
TRBV7-3,TRBJ2-3,CASSLSSGKGTDTQYF
TRBV7-2,TRBJ2-5,CASSGLGQREETQYF
TRBV11-2,TRBJ2-1,CASSPGLAGGNEQFF
TRBV30,TRBJ2-1,CAWSRDRGNEQFF
TRBV19,TRBJ2-3,CASSISFPGGGTDTQYF
TRBV5-1,TRBJ2-1,CAPVAASGGGDSYNEQFF
TRBV28,TRBJ2-7,CASSQGSYEQYF
TRBV7-9,TRBJ2-5,CASTGGAGGETQYF
TRBV11-3,TRBJ2-2,CASSPRTSGDLRAGELFF
TRBV5-1,TRBJ2-3,CASSLAGTYTNTDTQYF
TRBV27,TRBJ2-1,CASSLSGGYNEQFF
TRBV4-1,TRBJ2-1,CASRGTKGRNEQFF
TRBV2,TRBJ2-4,CASSTRTENIQYF
TRBV5-1,TRBJ2-5,CASSLDLRETQYF
TRBV6-2/TRBV6-3,TRBJ1-2,CASSLDGISGGYTF